One and the same sample provided the 32 T cell receptor beta chains below, sequenced in a study of cytomegalovirus exposure and HLA in healthy donors. TCRdb keeps only in-frame clones here, not all; method: immunoSEQ multiplex PCR. The table includes roughly 120,000 clones, about 93% detected once. The sample consisted of PBMCs. These receptors all stem from a woman aged 18-30 years in good health and CMV-seronegative.

The chain joins TRBV7-2 to TRBJ1-2; 7 nucleotides line up with TRBD1. Per the germline V gene, CDR1 is SGHTA and CDR2 is FQGNSA. With 5 bases clipped from V and 2 bases from J, the junction kept 5 bases outside the gene matches. The CDR3 sequence is 14 residues long. CDR3 protein: CASSQGQPNYGYTF. The CDR3 bases are TGTGCCAGCAGCCAGGGACAGCCGAACTATGGCTACACCTTC.

This rearrangement joins TRBV27 to TRBJ2-1; D is perhaps TRBD1 (5 bases). V lost 5 bases and J lost 5, with 16 bases in between. Germline V gene data show CDR1 as MNHEY and CDR2 as SMNVEV (reference sequence). CDR3 size: 15 residues. The CDR3 nucleotides read TGTGCCAGCAGTACGATGGCAGGGTTCCACAATGAGCAGTTCTTC. Protein: CASSTMAGFHNEQFF.

The genes are TRBV7-2 and TRBJ2-5, with D possibly matching TRBD2 (5 bases). Germline V gives CDR1 SGHTA, CDR2 FQGNSA. The CDR3 spans 11 residues. The ends were cut back, 6 bases at V and 4 bases at J, with 6 bases in the middle. Here the CDR3 reads CASREGETQYF. The CDR3 DNA reads TGTGCCAGCAGAGAGGGAGAGACCCAGTACTTC.

V and J are TRBV7-2 and TRBJ2-1; D gene ambiguous. The germline V gene has CDR1 SGHTA and CDR2 FQGNSA. Trimming pared 1 base from V and 5 bases from J, leaving 9 bases between. The CDR3 length is 14 residues. CDR3 sequence (DNA): TGTGCCAGCAGCTTAGTCCCAGTAAACAATGAGCAGTTCTTC. Its translation: CASSLVPVNNEQFF.

The chain joins TRBV30 to TRBJ1-1; TRBD1 might be the D (6 bases). The CDR3 sequence is 13 residues long. Germline assignment: CDR1 GTSNPN and CDR2 SVGIG (reference sequence). Trimming took off 1 base at V and 4 bases at J, with 10 bases between the two ends. CDR3 protein: CAWSGAGVTEAFF. CDR3 nucleotides: TGTGCCTGGAGTGGGGCAGGGGTCACTGAAGCTTTCTTT.

The V gene is TRBV9, the J gene TRBJ2-7; D is perhaps TRBD1 (6 bases). CDR3 size: 14 residues. Looked up from germline, CDR1 is SGDLS and CDR2 is YYNGEE. Trimming removed 4 bases at V and 7 bases at J, with 18 bases between. The CDR3 sequence is CASSSWTEPYEQYF. CDR3 bases: TGTGCCAGCAGCTCGTGGACAGAACCTTATGAGCAGTACTTC.

V gene TRBV19 combines with J gene TRBJ1-1, with no clear D. Trimming stripped 1 base from V and 1 base from J, with 7 bases between. CDR3 length equals 14 residues. The germline gives CDR1 LNHDA, CDR2 SQIVND (reference sequence). CDR3 nucleotide sequence: TGTGCCAGTAGTATAGTTCCACAGAACACTGAAGCTTTCTTT. It specifies CASSIVPQNTEAFF. The full variable domain, in which reference TRBV19 and TRBJ1-1 provide the parts outside the CDR3, is DGGITQSPKYLFRKEGQNVTLSCEQNLNHDAMYWYRQDPGQGLRLIYYSQIVNDFQKGDIAEGYSVSREKKESFPLTVTSAQKNPTAFYLCASSIVPQNTEAFFGQGTRLTVV.

This clone was counted once. The V gene is TRBV5-4, the J gene TRBJ2-7; 7 nucleotides line up with TRBD2. This CDR3 has 14 amino acids. After removal of 3 bases from V and 5 bases from J, the junction contained 8 bases not matched to a gene. Per the germline V gene, CDR1 is SGHNT and CDR2 is YYREEE (reference sequence). The CDR3 reads CASSSREATNEQYF. CDR3 bases: TGTGCCAGCAGCTCACGGGAGGCGACTAACGAGCAGTACTTC.

This clone was counted only a few times. The chain couples TRBV11-1 to TRBJ2-7; TRBD2 is a possible D gene (5 bases). The V end lost 5 bases, the J end lost 1 base, and 12 bases lay between the germline ends. Germline V gene sequence: CDR1 SGHAT, CDR2 FQDESV (reference sequence). CDR3 length: 14 amino acids. CDR3 nucleotides: TGTGCCAGCAGCCGATACGGGAATTCCTACGAGCAGTACTTC. This codes for CASSRYGNSYEQYF. Supplemented by reference TRBV11-1 and TRBJ2-7, the full variable domain reads EAEVAQSPRYKITEKSQAVAFWCDPISGHATLYWYRQILGQGPELLVQFQDESVVDDSQLPKDRFSAERLKGVDSTLKIQPAELGDSAMYLCASSRYGNSYEQYFGPGTRLTVT.

The chain uses TRBV5-6 and TRBJ2-7, with D maybe TRBD1 (6 bases). CDR1 is SGHDT, CDR2 YYEEEE, per germline. Trimming removed 2 bases at V and 2 bases at J, with 17 bases between. There are 16 residues in the CDR3. CDR3 in DNA: TGTGCCAGCAGCTTTTGGGCAGGGGCTGGGGCCTACGAGCAGTACTTC. Translated: CASSFWAGAGAYEQYF.

The genes are TRBV7-2 and TRBJ1-4, with D maybe TRBD1 (5 bases). V lost 5 bases and J 2 bases, leaving 15 bases between the germline ends. The CDR3 contains 16 residues. Germline V gene sequence: CDR1 SGHTA, CDR2 FQGNSA. Written as DNA, the CDR3 is TGTGCCAGCAGCCCGCTGCCCCAGGGCACTAATGAAAAACTGTTTTTT. Residues: CASSPLPQGTNEKLFF.

This clone showed up just a few times. The chain joins TRBV2 to TRBJ2-7, with a tentative D call TRBD1 (6 bases). CDR1 and CDR2 from the germline V gene are SNHLY and FYNNEI. Trimming removed 4 bases from V and 4 bases from J, with 11 bases in between. The CDR3 runs to 13 residues. The CDR3 DNA reads TGTGCCAGCAGTGGGGGGACACAATACGAGCAGTACTTC. This codes for CASSGGTQYEQYF.

The chain has TRBV10-3 and TRBJ1-2; TRBD1 agrees at 8 bases. The V gene's germline CDR1 is ENHRY and CDR2 SYGVKD. The junction had 16 bases not matched to a gene; V was cut back by 5 bases and J by 8 bases. The length of the CDR3 is 16 residues. The CDR3 region is CAISSPPATGAQGYTF. DNA for the CDR3: TGTGCCATCAGTTCTCCACCCGCGACAGGGGCACAGGGCTACACCTTC.

This chain uses TRBV7-6 with TRBJ2-1; D is perhaps TRBD1 (6 bases). The CDR3 loop spans 15 amino acids. Germline V CDR1 and CDR2: SGHVS, FNYEAQ. V was pared by 2 bases and J by 7 bases, with 15 bases between. CDR3 sequence reads: CASSLSGHATNEQFF. CDR3 DNA: TGTGCCAGCAGCTTATCGGGACACGCTACTAATGAGCAGTTCTTC. Full variable domain (remainder filled in from reference TRBV7-6 and TRBJ2-1): GAGVSQSPRYKVTKRGQDVALRCDPISGHVSLYWYRQALGQGPEFLTYFNYEAQQDKSGLPNDRFSAERPEGSISTLTIQRTEQRDSAMYRCASSLSGHATNEQFFGPGTRLTVL.

The chain joins TRBV5-1 to TRBJ2-7, with TRBD2 as a possible D gene (6 bases). Trimming cost V 0 bases and J 2 bases, with 12 bases left between them. This CDR3 is 15 amino acids long. CDR1 SGHRS and CDR2 YFSETQ come from the germline V gene. This CDR3 is CASSLGGAPTYEQYF. The CDR3 region has the DNA TGCGCCAGCAGCTTGGGCGGGGCCCCGACCTACGAGCAGTACTTC.

Ten or more counts support this clone. The chain uses TRBV2 and TRBJ2-3, with TRBD2 identical over 12 bases. The V and J ends lost 6 bases and 8 bases, in that order; junction bases with no gene match: 9. Germline V gene data show CDR1 as SNHLY and CDR2 as FYNNEI. The CDR3 length is 15 residues. The CDR3 region has the DNA TGTGCCAGCAGGGAGACTAGCGGGAGTACGGGTACGCAGTATTTT. This gives the protein CASRETSGSTGTQYF. The variable domain in full, completed from reference TRBV2 and TRBJ2-3, reads EPEVTQTPSHQVTQMGQEVILRCVPISNHLYFYWYRQILGQKVEFLVSFYNNEISEKSEIFDDQFSVERPDGSNFTLKIRSTKLEDSAMYFCASRETSGSTGTQYFGPGTRLTVL.

This chain connects TRBV19 to TRBJ2-1, with D possibly being TRBD1 (5 bases). CDR3 size: 16 residues. Germline CDR1 and CDR2: LNHDA and SQIVND (reference sequence). With 0 bases removed from V and 4 bases from J, the gap between germline ends came to 13 bases. This CDR3 reads CASSIDFREPYNEQFF. CDR3 bases: TGTGCCAGTAGTATAGATTTCAGGGAACCATACAATGAGCAGTTCTTC. Looking up the rest from reference TRBV19 and TRBJ2-1 gives the full variable domain: DGGITQSPKYLFRKEGQNVTLSCEQNLNHDAMYWYRQDPGQGLRLIYYSQIVNDFQKGDIAEGYSVSREKKESFPLTVTSAQKNPTAFYLCASSIDFREPYNEQFFGPGTRLTVL.

The chain is built from TRBV28 and TRBJ1-3, with D possibly matching TRBD1 (6 bases). V gave up 4 bases and J gave up 0 bases, with 10 bases separating them. From germline, CDR1 is MDHEN and CDR2 SYDVKM. This CDR3 contains 15 residues. CDR3 nucleotides: TGTGCCAGCAGTTCTGGACAGAGCTCTGGAAACACCATATATTTT. It is translated as CASSSGQSSGNTIYF.

The V call is TRBV19, the J call TRBJ2-5, with unresolved D. CDR1 is LNHDA, CDR2 SQIVND, per germline (reference sequence). Trimming stripped 6 bases from V and 5 bases from J, with 7 bases between. The CDR3 has 11 amino acids. The chain's CDR3 is CASSEAETQYF. The CDR3 DNA follows: TGTGCCAGTAGCGAGGCGGAGACCCAGTACTTC. Full variable domain (rest looked up from reference TRBV19 and TRBJ2-5): DGGITQSPKYLFRKEGQNVTLSCEQNLNHDAMYWYRQDPGQGLRLIYYSQIVNDFQKGDIAEGYSVSREKKESFPLTVTSAQKNPTAFYLCASSEAETQYFGPGTRLLVL.

This clone was recorded only once. The chain couples TRBV7-2 to TRBJ1-5, with D possibly TRBD1 on 6 matching bases. V lost 6 bases and J 2 bases, leaving 17 bases between the germline ends. This CDR3 comprises 16 residues. CDR1 is SGHTA and CDR2 is FQGNSA in the germline V gene. The DNA for the CDR3 is TGTGCCAGCAGTCGTTACGGGGCAGGGGGCAATCAGCCCCAGCATTTT. Amino acids: CASSRYGAGGNQPQHF. The full variable domain, its missing parts supplied by reference TRBV7-2 and TRBJ1-5, is GAGVSQSPSNKVTEKGKDVELRCDPISGHTALYWYRQSLGQGLEFLIYFQGNSAPDKSGLPSDRFSAERTGGSVSTLTIQRTQQEDSAVYLCASSRYGAGGNQPQHFGDGTRLSIL.

The chain has TRBV4-1 and TRBJ1-4; TRBD1 might be the D (6 bases). This CDR3 spans 15 amino acids. From germline, CDR1 is MGHRA and CDR2 YSYEKL. V was clipped by 6 bases and J by 0 bases, with 11 bases between them. As DNA, the CDR3 is TGCGCCAGCAGATATGGACAGTCAACTAATGAAAAACTGTTTTTT. Encoded protein: CASRYGQSTNEKLFF.

The DNA for the CDR3 is TGTGCCAGCAGTGGCCCAGCGGGAGGGCGGCGGCAGTACTTC. This translates into CASSGPAGGRRQYF. The chain joins TRBV2 to TRBJ2-7, with 10 bases fitting TRBD2. Losses at the gene ends were 4 bases for V and 9 bases for J; bases not matched to a gene: 9. CDR1 SNHLY and CDR2 FYNNEI come from the germline V gene. This CDR3 has 14 amino acids.

CDR3 DNA: TGTGCCAGCAGTTTGGGACAGGGAATTGAAAAACTGTTTTTT. Translated, it gives CASSLGQGIEKLFF. This chain links TRBV28 with TRBJ1-4; the match to TRBD1 covers 9 bases. The CDR3 loop spans 14 amino acids. The germline CDR1 and CDR2 sequences are MDHEN and SYDVKM. After removal of 3 bases from V and 7 bases from J, the junction contained 3 bases not matched to a gene. The entire variable domain, with the rest obtained from reference TRBV28 and TRBJ1-4, is as follows: DVKVTQSSRYLVKRTGEKVFLECVQDMDHENMFWYRQDPGLGLRLIYFSYDVKMKEKGDIPEGYSVSREKKERFSLILESASTNQTSMYLCASSLGQGIEKLFFGSGTQLSVL.

The chain carries TRBV14 and TRBJ2-3; 8 nucleotides line up with TRBD2. The germline V gene has CDR1 SGHDN and CDR2 FVKESK. CDR3 size: 15 residues. J was trimmed by 5 bases and V by 1 base; bases with no gene match: 5. The CDR3 loop is CASSQGSGTGDTQYF. The CDR3 nucleotides are TGTGCCAGCAGCCAAGGTAGCGGGACCGGAGATACGCAGTATTTT.

The rearrangement uses TRBV9 and TRBJ1-3; D perhaps matches TRBD1 (5 bases). Per the germline V gene, CDR1 is SGDLS and CDR2 is YYNGEE. CDR3 length: 15 amino acids. With 3 bases removed from V and 4 bases from J, the gap between germline ends came to 14 bases. CDR3 in amino acids: CASSESGGGGNTIYF. The CDR3 bases are TGTGCCAGCAGCGAGTCGGGGGGAGGGGGAAACACCATATATTTT. The full variable domain, its missing parts supplied by reference TRBV9 and TRBJ1-3, is DSGVTQTPKHLITATGQRVTLRCSPRSGDLSVYWYQQSLDQGLQFLIQYYNGEERAKGNILERFSAQQFPDLHSELNLSSLELGDSALYFCASSESGGGGNTIYFGEGSWLTVV.

This chain connects TRBV28 to TRBJ1-2; 8 nucleotides match TRBD1. Germline values: CDR1 MDHEN, CDR2 SYDVKM. The CDR3 is made up of 13 amino acids. Trimming removed 4 bases from V and 3 bases from J; junction bases left unmatched: 1. The CDR3 DNA follows: TGTGCCAGCAGTTGGGGACAGGACTATGGCTACACCTTC. This sequence encodes CASSWGQDYGYTF.

This chain links TRBV5-1 with TRBJ2-7; no definite D call. The CDR3 runs 15 residues. CDR1 is SGHRS and CDR2 is YFSETQ in the germline V gene. Trimming took 2 bases from V and 3 from J, leaving 15 bases between them. CDR3 sequence: CASSFGRSENYEQYF. As DNA, the CDR3 is TGCGCCAGCAGCTTTGGTCGGAGCGAAAACTACGAGCAGTACTTC.

V and J are TRBV5-1 and TRBJ2-3; 9 bases match TRBD1. V was pared by 0 bases and J by 1 base, with 3 bases of the junction left unmatched. The CDR3 totals 16 residues. Germline CDR1 is SGHRS and CDR2 is YFSETQ. CDR3 sequence reads: CASSLGDRGGTDTQYF. DNA for the CDR3: TGCGCCAGCAGCTTGGGAGACAGGGGGGGCACAGATACGCAGTATTTT.

The chain carries TRBV6-6 and TRBJ1-5; D is ambiguous. This CDR3 comprises 16 residues. Trimming removed 0 bases from V and 0 bases from J, with 9 bases in between. The germline V gene has CDR1 MNHNY and CDR2 SVGAGI (reference sequence). This CDR3 is CASSYSRGHSNQPQHF. Written as DNA, the CDR3 is TGTGCCAGCAGTTACTCGAGAGGCCATAGCAATCAGCCCCAGCATTTT.

V usage is TRBV29-1 and J usage is TRBJ2-1; maybe TRBD1 (6 bases). Germline V gene sequence: CDR1 SQVTM, CDR2 ANQGSEA. Deletions cut 7 bases from V and 7 bases from J, with 14 bases between. The CDR3 is 12 amino acids. The CDR3 region has the DNA TGCAGCGGCCAGGGGCGGGTGAATGAGCAGTTCTTC. Translating gives CSGQGRVNEQFF.

This chain joins TRBV28 and TRBJ2-5; 13 bases are a match to TRBD2. This CDR3 contains 18 residues. V lost 2 bases, J lost 1 base, and 7 bases stayed unmatched. Germline V gene data show CDR1 as MDHEN and CDR2 as SYDVKM. This chain's CDR3 is CASSLGLAGAIFQETQYF. CDR3 nucleotide sequence: TGTGCCAGCAGTTTAGGACTAGCGGGAGCGATTTTCCAAGAGACCCAGTACTTC.

J is TRBJ1-1 and V is TRBV2, with D maybe TRBD1 (5 bases). The V gene's germline CDR1 is SNHLY and CDR2 FYNNEI. Trimming stripped 6 bases from V and 4 bases from J, with 15 bases between. The CDR3 contains 14 residues. DNA of the CDR3: TGTGCCAGCAGGAAGATCGGGGGGGGCACTGAAGCTTTCTTT. Translated, it gives CASRKIGGGTEAFF.